The T cell receptor (beta chain) described here comes from a study of identical twins. This CDR3 comprises 13 residues. Trimming at V came to 5 bases and at J to 4 bases, leaving 2 bases not matched to a gene. Germline CDR1 reads SEHNR; CDR2 reads FQNEAQ (reference sequence). This clonotype was counted ten times or more. One entry per CDR3 protein results from TCRdb running MiXCR on the 5' RACE reads. The table shows 450,000 to 650,000 distinct CDR3 sequences, with 13% to 15% occurring only once. These data were likewise used in another study, on yellow fever vaccine responses in identical twins.

V usage is TRBV7-9 and J usage is TRBJ2-3, with 8 bases aligning to TRBD1. The sample consisted of CD4+ T cells sorted from blood. The receptor comes from a woman aged 18-30 years in good health. CDR3 in DNA: TGTGCCAGCAGCCTACAGGGGGCAGATACGCAGTATTTT. Protein: CASSLQGADTQYF.